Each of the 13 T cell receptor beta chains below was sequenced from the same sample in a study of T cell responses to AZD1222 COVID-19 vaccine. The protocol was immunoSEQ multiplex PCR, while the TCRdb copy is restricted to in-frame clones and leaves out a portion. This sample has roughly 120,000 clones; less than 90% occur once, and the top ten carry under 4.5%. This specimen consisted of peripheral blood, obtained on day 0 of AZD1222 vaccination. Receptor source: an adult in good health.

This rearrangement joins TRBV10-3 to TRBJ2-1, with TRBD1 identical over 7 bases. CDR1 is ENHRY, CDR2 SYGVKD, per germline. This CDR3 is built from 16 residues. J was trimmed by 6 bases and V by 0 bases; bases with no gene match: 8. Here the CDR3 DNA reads TGTGCCATCAGTGAGTCGAATCAGGGGGTAATCAATGAGCAGTTCTTC. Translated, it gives CAISESNQGVINEQFF.

The CDR3 DNA sequence: TGTGCCAGCAGCAAACGGGACAGGCGCGCCTCTGGAAACACCATATATTTT. The encoded protein is CASSKRDRRASGNTIYF. The J gene is TRBJ1-3, the V gene TRBV7-9; 8 bases are shared with TRBD1. Trimming removed 5 bases from V and 0 bases from J; junction bases left unmatched: 9. CDR3 length: 17 residues. The germline gives CDR1 SEHNR, CDR2 FQNEAQ (reference sequence).

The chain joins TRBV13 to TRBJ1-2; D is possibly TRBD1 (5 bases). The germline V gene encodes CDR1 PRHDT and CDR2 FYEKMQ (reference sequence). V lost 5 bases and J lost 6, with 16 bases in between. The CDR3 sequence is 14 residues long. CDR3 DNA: TGTGCCAGCAGCAGGGCCGCCAGGGCCCATGGCTACACCTTC. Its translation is CASSRAARAHGYTF.

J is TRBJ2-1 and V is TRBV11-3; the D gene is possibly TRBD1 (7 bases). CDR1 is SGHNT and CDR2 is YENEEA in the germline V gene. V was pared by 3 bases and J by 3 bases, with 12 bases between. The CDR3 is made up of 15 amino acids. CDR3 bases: TGTGCCAGCAGCTTCGAGCAGGGGGGCTACAATGAGCAGTTCTTC. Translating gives CASSFEQGGYNEQFF.

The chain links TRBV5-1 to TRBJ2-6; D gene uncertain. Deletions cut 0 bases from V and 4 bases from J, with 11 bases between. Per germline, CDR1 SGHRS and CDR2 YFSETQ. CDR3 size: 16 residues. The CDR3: CASSLDRDAGANVLTF. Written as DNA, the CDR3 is TGCGCCAGCAGCTTGGACCGTGACGCCGGGGCCAACGTCCTGACTTTC.

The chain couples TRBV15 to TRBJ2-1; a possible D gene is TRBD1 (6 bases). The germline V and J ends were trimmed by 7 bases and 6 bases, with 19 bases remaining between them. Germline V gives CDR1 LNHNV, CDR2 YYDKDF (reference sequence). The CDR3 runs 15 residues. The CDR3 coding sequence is TGTGCCACCAATACAGGGTGGACCAGCCTCAATGAGCAGTTCTTC. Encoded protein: CATNTGWTSLNEQFF.

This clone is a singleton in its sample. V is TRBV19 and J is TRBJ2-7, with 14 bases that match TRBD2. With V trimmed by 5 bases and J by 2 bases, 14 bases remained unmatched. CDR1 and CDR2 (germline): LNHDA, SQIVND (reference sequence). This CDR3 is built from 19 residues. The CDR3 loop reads CASSLVGTSGGRRAYEQYF. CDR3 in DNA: TGTGCCAGTAGTTTAGTTGGGACTAGCGGGGGCCGACGGGCCTACGAGCAGTACTTC.

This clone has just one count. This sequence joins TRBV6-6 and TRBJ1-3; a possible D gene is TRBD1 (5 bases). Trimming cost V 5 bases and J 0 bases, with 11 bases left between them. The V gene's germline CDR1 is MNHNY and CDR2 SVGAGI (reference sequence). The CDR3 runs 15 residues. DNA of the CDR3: TGTGCCAGCAGTCCGGGGGAGGGCTCTGGAAACACCATATATTTT. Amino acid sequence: CASSPGEGSGNTIYF.

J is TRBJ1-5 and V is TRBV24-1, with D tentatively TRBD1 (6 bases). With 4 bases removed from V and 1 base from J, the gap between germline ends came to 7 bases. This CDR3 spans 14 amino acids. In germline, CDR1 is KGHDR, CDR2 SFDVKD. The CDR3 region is CATSEGGSNQPQHF. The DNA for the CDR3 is TGTGCCACCAGTGAAGGGGGGAGCAATCAGCCCCAGCATTTT.

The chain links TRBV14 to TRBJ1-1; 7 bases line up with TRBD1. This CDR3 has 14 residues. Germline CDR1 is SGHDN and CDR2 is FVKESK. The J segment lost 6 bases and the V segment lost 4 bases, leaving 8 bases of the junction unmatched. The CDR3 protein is CASSRFSGGSEAFF. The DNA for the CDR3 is TGTGCCAGCAGCCGATTCTCAGGGGGATCTGAAGCTTTCTTT.

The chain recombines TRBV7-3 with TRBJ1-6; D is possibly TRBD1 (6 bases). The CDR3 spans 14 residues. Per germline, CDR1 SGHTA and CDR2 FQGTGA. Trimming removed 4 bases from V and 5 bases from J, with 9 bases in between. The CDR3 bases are TGTGCCAGCAGCTCCAGGGGAAATAATTCACCCCTCCACTTT. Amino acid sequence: CASSSRGNNSPLHF.

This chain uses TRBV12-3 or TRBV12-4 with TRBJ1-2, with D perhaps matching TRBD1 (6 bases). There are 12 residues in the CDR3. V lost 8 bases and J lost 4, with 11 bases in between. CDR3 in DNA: TGTGCCAGCCGAGAGGGGGGCTATGGCTACACCTTC. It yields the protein CASREGGYGYTF.

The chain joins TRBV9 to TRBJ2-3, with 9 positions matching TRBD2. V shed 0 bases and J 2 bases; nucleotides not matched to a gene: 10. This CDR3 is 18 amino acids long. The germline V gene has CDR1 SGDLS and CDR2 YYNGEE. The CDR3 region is CASSVAPILAGVTDTQYF. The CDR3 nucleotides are TGTGCCAGCAGCGTAGCCCCCATCTTAGCGGGAGTCACAGATACGCAGTATTTT. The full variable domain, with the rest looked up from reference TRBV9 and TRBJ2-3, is DSGVTQTPKHLITATGQRVTLRCSPRSGDLSVYWYQQSLDQGLQFLIQYYNGEERAKGNILERFSAQQFPDLHSELNLSSLELGDSALYFCASSVAPILAGVTDTQYFGPGTRLTVL.